Below, 32 T cell receptor beta chains from the same sample are listed, as sequenced in a study of T-cell reconstitution after alpha-beta-depleted transplantation in children. TCRbeta library preparation incorporated unique molecular identifiers. MiXCR was run by TCRdb on the PCR reads, yielding one entry per CDR3 protein. The repertoire holds 700,000 or so distinct CDR3 sequences, with around 13% as singletons. The material sequenced was PBMCs, taken before TCRalphabeta/CD19-depleted stem cell transplant. These receptors were obtained from a girl aged 2-10 years with congenital amegakaryocytic thrombocytopenia, due to receive a stem cell transplant.

With respect to this clonotype: Given a much more abundant clone one base away, this may be a read error. The chain links TRBV20-1 to TRBJ2-1; no definite D call. CDR3 length equals 14 residues. Germline values: CDR1 DFQATT, CDR2 SNEGSKA (reference sequence). The CDR3 nucleotides read TGCAGTGCTAGACTAGGCTCCTACTTAAATGAGCATTTCTTC. Its translation is CSARLGSYLNEHFF.

In its sample, this clonotype was seen many times. The gene calls are TRBV20-1 and TRBJ2-7; TRBD1 or TRBD2 may be the D gene (6 bases each). Germline CDR1 and CDR2: DFQATT and SNEGSKA (reference sequence). The length of the CDR3 is 13 residues. V was cut by 0 bases and J by 6 bases, with 12 bases left in between. CDR3 in amino acids: CSARDLQGGEQYF. In DNA form, the CDR3 reads TGCAGTGCTAGAGATCTACAGGGAGGCGAGCAGTACTTC.

This clonotype was found many times. This chain joins TRBV5-1 and TRBJ2-5, with D perhaps TRBD2 (6 bases). CDR1 is SGHRS, CDR2 YFSETQ, per germline. The ends were cut back, 2 bases at V and 2 bases at J, with 10 bases in the middle. The CDR3 is made up of 14 amino acids. CDR3 nucleotides: TGCGCCAGCAGCTTCCGGCGGGGACAAGAGACCCAGTACTTC. Translating gives CASSFRRGQETQYF.

This clonotype came up many times. The J gene is TRBJ1-6, the V gene TRBV9; maybe TRBD1 (5 bases). The CDR3 sequence is 15 residues long. In germline, CDR1 is SGDLS, CDR2 YYNGEE. Trimming removed 6 bases at V and 7 bases at J, with 17 bases between. CDR3 amino acids: CASTGPAGRNSPLHF. In nucleotides, the CDR3 is TGTGCCAGCACCGGCCCAGCAGGGAGAAATTCACCCCTCCACTTT.

This clonotype has a handful of counts. The chain carries TRBV7-6 and TRBJ1-1; no definite D call. The V gene's germline CDR1 is SGHVS and CDR2 FNYEAQ. With 1 base removed from V and 4 bases from J, the gap between germline ends came to 19 bases. There are 17 residues in the CDR3. The CDR3 sequence is CASSLGRTSGSFTEAFF. For the CDR3, the DNA is TGTGCCAGCAGCTTAGGTCGAACTTCGGGTTCGTTCACTGAAGCTTTCTTT.

This clonotype came up many times. The J gene is TRBJ2-2, the V gene TRBV20-1, with 8 bases aligning to TRBD1. The CDR3 is made up of 13 amino acids. The germline V gene has CDR1 DFQATT and CDR2 SNEGSKA (reference sequence). The junction had 7 bases not matched to a gene; V was cut back by 6 bases and J by 7 bases. The CDR3 nucleotides are TGCAGTGCCACGACAGGGGACGTCGGGGAGCTGTTTTTT. Protein: CSATTGDVGELFF.

The chain is built from TRBV11-2 and TRBJ2-1, with a weak D call TRBD2 (6 bases). CDR1 is SGHAT, CDR2 FQNNGV, per germline. Trimming pared 3 bases from V and 6 bases from J, leaving 21 bases between. The CDR3 contains 17 residues. For the CDR3, the DNA is TGTGCCAGCAGCTTTCACGGGAGCCGAGGGCCGGGCAATGAGCAGTTCTTC. It encodes CASSFHGSRGPGNEQFF.

There are a few counts of this clonotype. The V call is TRBV7-8, the J call TRBJ2-1, with TRBD2 matching 9 bases. The germline CDR1 and CDR2 sequences are SGHVS and FQNEAQ. With 5 bases clipped from V and 15 bases from J, the junction kept 23 bases outside the gene matches. The CDR3 is 17 residues long. CDR3 sequence: CASSPLRLPAGGHQRFF. Here the CDR3 DNA reads TGTGCCAGCAGCCCACTCCGCCTCCCAGCGGGGGGCCACCAGCGGTTCTTC.

In this sample, this clonotype turned up a few times. The chain recombines TRBV12-3 or TRBV12-4 with TRBJ2-7; D may be TRBD1 or TRBD2 (5 bases each). CDR3 size: 12 residues. V was shortened by 8 bases and J by 2 bases, with 10 bases between the two germline ends. CDR3 coding DNA: TGTGCCAGCTGTGTGGGGGCCTACGAGCAGTACTTC. This sequence encodes CASCVGAYEQYF.

This clonotype was detected many times. This chain connects TRBV20-1 to TRBJ2-1; TRBD2 agrees at 8 bases. Germline CDR1 reads DFQATT; CDR2 reads SNEGSKA (reference sequence). With V trimmed by 6 bases and J by 14 bases, 15 bases remained unmatched. The CDR3 contains 13 residues. The CDR3 region has the DNA TGCAGTGCAAACTTCGAGCCGGGAGGGCCAGAGTTCTTC. This encodes CSANFEPGGPEFF.

This clonotype has ten or more counts. CDR3: CSASPPGWYEQYF. The CDR3 DNA reads as TGCAGTGCTAGTCCCCCAGGGTGGTACGAGCAGTACTTC. The rearrangement uses TRBV20-1 and TRBJ2-7; tentative D call: TRBD1 (5 bases). There are 13 residues in the CDR3. The V gene's germline CDR1 is DFQATT and CDR2 SNEGSKA (reference sequence). Between the trimmed V and J ends, which lost 3 bases and 4 bases, there was a span of 13 bases.

This clonotype occurred many times. This chain joins TRBV5-1 and TRBJ2-5; a weak D match, TRBD2 (6 bases). V lost 3 bases to trimming and J lost 2 bases, with 11 bases between them. The CDR3 has 14 residues. The V gene's germline CDR1 is SGHRS and CDR2 YFSETQ. The CDR3: CASSWWTTQETQYF. CDR3 bases: TGCGCCAGCAGCTGGTGGACTACTCAAGAGACCCAGTACTTC.

The CDR3 bases are TGCAGTGCTAGAAACAACCATCGACAGTCAAGGGCTCAGCCCCAGCATTTT. The encoded protein is CSARNNHRQSRAQPQHF. V usage is TRBV20-1 and J usage is TRBJ1-5, with D possibly matching TRBD1 (5 bases). This CDR3 contains 17 residues. The germline CDR1 and CDR2 sequences are DFQATT and SNEGSKA (reference sequence). V gave up 2 bases and J gave up 6 bases, with 23 bases separating them.

This clonotype has a count of ten or more. The chain couples TRBV11-2 to TRBJ2-1; possibly TRBD1 for D (7 bases). Trimming cost V 1 base and J 9 bases, with 16 bases left between them. The CDR3 covers 15 residues. CDR1 is SGHAT, CDR2 FQNNGV, per germline. CDR3 coding DNA: TGTGCCAGCAGCTTAGCAGGGGGGCTAGTCCCTGAGCAGTTCTTC. Protein: CASSLAGGLVPEQFF.

This clonotype has a handful of counts. The J gene is TRBJ2-6, the V gene TRBV25-1; 8 bases map to TRBD2. The V gene's germline CDR1 is MGHDK and CDR2 SYGVNS. The CDR3 length is 18 residues. V was clipped by 5 bases and J by 2 bases; unmatched bases: 11. Here the CDR3 DNA reads TGTGCCAGCAGTCCACTCGCGGGAGGTTGGCCTGGGGCCAACGTCCTGACTTTC. It codes for CASSPLAGGWPGANVLTF. Supplemented by reference TRBV25-1 and TRBJ2-6, the full variable domain reads EADIYQTPRYLVIGTGKKITLECSQTMGHDKMYWYQQDPGMELHLIHYSYGVNSTEKGDLSSESTVSRIRTEHFPLTLESARPSHTSQYLCASSPLAGGWPGANVLTFGAGSRLTVL.

This clonotype was counted only a few times. This chain links TRBV7-9 with TRBJ2-7, with TRBD2 matching 7 bases. With V trimmed by 1 base and J by 5 bases, 8 bases remained unmatched. Germline-derived CDR1 and CDR2 are SEHNR and FQNEAQ (reference sequence). The CDR3 contains 15 residues. In nucleotides, the CDR3 is TGTGCCAGCAGCTTAGAGGGCGGGAGTCACGACGAGCAGTACTTC. Protein product: CASSLEGGSHDEQYF. Full variable domain (rest looked up from reference TRBV7-9 and TRBJ2-7): DTGVSQNPRHKITKRGQNVTFRCDPISEHNRLYWYRQTLGQGPEFLTYFQNEAQLEKSRLLSDRFSAERPKGSFSTLEIQRTEQGDSAMYLCASSLEGGSHDEQYFGPGTRLTVT.

This clonotype was observed at least ten times. V gene TRBV7-9 combines with J gene TRBJ2-5; 10 bases fit TRBD2. Germline trimming cut 5 bases from V and 3 bases from J; bases unmatched to any gene: 9. CDR1 SEHNR and CDR2 FQNEAQ come from the germline V gene (reference sequence). CDR3 size: 16 residues. The CDR3 sequence: CASSPWFLAGEETQYF. The CDR3 DNA follows: TGTGCCAGCAGCCCTTGGTTTCTAGCGGGGGAAGAGACCCAGTACTTC.

This clonotype was recorded a few times. The chain links TRBV20-1 to TRBJ2-5; D gene uncertain. The germline CDR1 and CDR2 sequences are DFQATT and SNEGSKA (reference sequence). This CDR3 spans 12 amino acids. Trimming cost V 6 bases and J 7 bases, with 15 bases left between them. CDR3 in amino acids: CSAPPNVGTQYF. The CDR3 DNA sequence: TGCAGTGCCCCTCCCAACGTGGGGACCCAGTACTTC.

This clonotype was observed a few times. The genes are TRBV10-3 and TRBJ2-2, with 8 bases aligning to TRBD2. V trimming: 7 bases; J trimming: 4 bases; junction bases outside the gene matches: 11. The CDR3 contains 16 residues. The germline CDR1 and CDR2 sequences are ENHRY and SYGVKD. This CDR3 is CAIMAGGAAATGELFF. DNA for the CDR3: TGTGCCATCATGGCGGGGGGAGCCGCGGCCACCGGGGAGCTGTTTTTT.

This clonotype has ten or more counts. The chain is built from TRBV24-1 and TRBJ2-5, with D maybe TRBD2 (6 bases). CDR1 and CDR2 (germline): KGHDR, SFDVKD. The CDR3 is 15 residues long. V was cut by 0 bases and J by 2 bases, with 9 bases left in between. The CDR3 sequence is CATSDLSAGQETQYF. The CDR3, as DNA: TGTGCCACCAGTGATTTGAGCGCGGGGCAAGAGACCCAGTACTTC.

This clonotype has a count of ten or more. This chain joins TRBV29-1 and TRBJ2-2; 8 bases fit TRBD2. V lost 5 bases and J lost 7; bases outside the gene matches: 6. The CDR3 totals 13 residues. From germline, CDR1 is SQVTM and CDR2 ANQGSEA. CDR3 DNA: TGCAGCGTTACTAGCGGCGTATTCGGGGAGCTGTTTTTT. Translated, it gives CSVTSGVFGELFF.

With regard to this clonotype: It may be a read error: a sequence one base away is much more abundant. The V and J genes are TRBV11-1 and TRBJ1-2; TRBD1 agrees at 7 bases. CDR1 and CDR2 (germline): SGHAT, FQDESV (reference sequence). The CDR3 is 13 residues long. In DNA, the CDR3 is TGTGCCAGCAGCCTCGGGACAGCTGGTGGCTACATCTTC. Protein product: CASSLGTAGGYIF. Based on the CDR3 plus reference TRBV11-1 and TRBJ1-2, the full variable domain is EAEVAQSPRYKITEKSQAVAFWCDPISGHATLYWYRQILGQGPELLVQFQDESVVDDSQLPKDRFSAERLKGVDSTLKIQPAELGDSAMYLCASSLGTAGGYIFGSGTRLTVV.

CDR3 sequence reads: CSAGHIAGAWGNEQFF. The CDR3, as DNA: TGCAGTGCTGGACACATTGCGGGAGCATGGGGCAATGAGCAGTTCTTC. The genes are TRBV20-1 and TRBJ2-1; 7 bases agree with TRBD2. The CDR3 is 16 residues long. Germline assignment: CDR1 DFQATT and CDR2 SNEGSKA (reference sequence). Unmatched junction bases numbered 16, after V lost 5 bases and J lost 6 bases.

This clonotype was seen repeatedly, ten times or more. The V call is TRBV20-1, the J call TRBJ2-7, with 7 bases fitting TRBD1. CDR1 and CDR2 from the germline V gene are DFQATT and SNEGSKA (reference sequence). This CDR3 has 14 residues. Trimming removed 1 base from V and 2 bases from J; junction bases left unmatched: 5. The CDR3 nucleotides are TGCAGTGCTAGAGGACAGGGTAAGGCCTACGAGCAGTACTTC. This sequence encodes CSARGQGKAYEQYF.

The CDR3 here is CATAGLAGVEGAKNIQYF. As DNA, the CDR3 is TGTGCCACTGCCGGACTAGCGGGAGTCGAAGGAGCCAAAAACATTCAGTACTTC. The chain combines TRBV19 with TRBJ2-4, with 13 bases matching TRBD2. Germline V lookup: CDR1 LNHDA, CDR2 SQIVND (reference sequence). Trimming removed 10 bases from V and 0 bases from J; junction bases left unmatched: 12. This CDR3 contains 18 residues.

This chain connects TRBV20-1 to TRBJ2-1; D uncertain. The CDR3 sequence is 12 residues long. The V end was cut by 4 bases, the J end by 6 bases, with 10 bases between. CDR1 and CDR2 (germline): DFQATT, SNEGSKA (reference sequence). The CDR3 bases are TGCAGTGCTACAACTGGGTTCAATGAGCAGTTCTTC. Translating it yields CSATTGFNEQFF.

A remark on this clonotype: Possible read error: a much larger clone is one base away. The chain is built from TRBV5-1 and TRBJ2-1, with D perhaps TRBD1 or TRBD2 (6 bases each). From germline, CDR1 is SGHRS and CDR2 YFSETQ. The CDR3 is 13 residues long. CDR3 bases: TGCGCCAGCACCTTGGAGGGGGGTGGGGAGCAGTTCTTC. It translates to CASTLEGGGEQFF.

The chain carries TRBV5-5 and TRBJ2-3; 8 nucleotides agree with TRBD2. Germline V gene sequence: CDR1 SGHKS, CDR2 YYEKEE (reference sequence). V lost 0 bases to trimming and J lost 6 bases; unmatched junction nucleotides: 12. This CDR3 contains 17 residues. DNA for the CDR3: TGTGCCAGCAGCTTGGAGGGTATACAAGCGGGAGTGGATACGCAGTATTTT. Translation: CASSLEGIQAGVDTQYF.

V is TRBV6-1 and J is TRBJ2-1, with 8 positions matching TRBD2. The CDR3 spans 19 residues. Germline V CDR1 and CDR2: MNHNS, SASEGT. J was trimmed by 8 bases and V by 7 bases; bases with no gene match: 25. Written as DNA, the CDR3 is TGTGCCAGCAAGGTGGAAGGCAGCACGCTAGCGGGCTTGGGGTATGAGCAGTTCTTC. Protein sequence: CASKVEGSTLAGLGYEQFF.

There are many counts of this clonotype. This chain connects TRBV20-1 to TRBJ2-5; 9 nucleotides line up with TRBD1. CDR1 is DFQATT, CDR2 SNEGSKA, per germline (reference sequence). After removal of 2 bases from V and 5 bases from J, the junction contained 9 bases not matched to a gene. The CDR3 is 15 amino acids. CDR3 in amino acids: CSARSLDRGWETQYF. The CDR3 region has the DNA TGCAGTGCTAGATCGCTGGACAGGGGCTGGGAGACCCAGTACTTC.

The chain has TRBV3-1 and TRBJ2-7, with 8 bases that match TRBD2. Germline CDR1 is LGHDT and CDR2 is YNNKEL (reference sequence). The CDR3 covers 16 residues. The trim removed 0 bases at V and 4 bases at J, leaving 8 bases unmatched. The DNA for the CDR3 is TGTGCCAGCAGCCAAGAAGCCCTACTAGCGGTATACGAGCAGTACTTC. This translates into CASSQEALLAVYEQYF.

The genes are TRBV20-1 and TRBJ1-4; 8 nucleotides line up with TRBD1. The CDR3 has 17 amino acids. Germline-derived CDR1 and CDR2 are DFQATT and SNEGSKA (reference sequence). Trimming cost V 1 base and J 6 bases; bases outside gene matches: 13. CDR3 coding DNA: TGCAGTGCTAGAGGCGTCTCTACAGGGGGATCGGATGAAAAACTGTTTTTT. Translated: CSARGVSTGGSDEKLFF.